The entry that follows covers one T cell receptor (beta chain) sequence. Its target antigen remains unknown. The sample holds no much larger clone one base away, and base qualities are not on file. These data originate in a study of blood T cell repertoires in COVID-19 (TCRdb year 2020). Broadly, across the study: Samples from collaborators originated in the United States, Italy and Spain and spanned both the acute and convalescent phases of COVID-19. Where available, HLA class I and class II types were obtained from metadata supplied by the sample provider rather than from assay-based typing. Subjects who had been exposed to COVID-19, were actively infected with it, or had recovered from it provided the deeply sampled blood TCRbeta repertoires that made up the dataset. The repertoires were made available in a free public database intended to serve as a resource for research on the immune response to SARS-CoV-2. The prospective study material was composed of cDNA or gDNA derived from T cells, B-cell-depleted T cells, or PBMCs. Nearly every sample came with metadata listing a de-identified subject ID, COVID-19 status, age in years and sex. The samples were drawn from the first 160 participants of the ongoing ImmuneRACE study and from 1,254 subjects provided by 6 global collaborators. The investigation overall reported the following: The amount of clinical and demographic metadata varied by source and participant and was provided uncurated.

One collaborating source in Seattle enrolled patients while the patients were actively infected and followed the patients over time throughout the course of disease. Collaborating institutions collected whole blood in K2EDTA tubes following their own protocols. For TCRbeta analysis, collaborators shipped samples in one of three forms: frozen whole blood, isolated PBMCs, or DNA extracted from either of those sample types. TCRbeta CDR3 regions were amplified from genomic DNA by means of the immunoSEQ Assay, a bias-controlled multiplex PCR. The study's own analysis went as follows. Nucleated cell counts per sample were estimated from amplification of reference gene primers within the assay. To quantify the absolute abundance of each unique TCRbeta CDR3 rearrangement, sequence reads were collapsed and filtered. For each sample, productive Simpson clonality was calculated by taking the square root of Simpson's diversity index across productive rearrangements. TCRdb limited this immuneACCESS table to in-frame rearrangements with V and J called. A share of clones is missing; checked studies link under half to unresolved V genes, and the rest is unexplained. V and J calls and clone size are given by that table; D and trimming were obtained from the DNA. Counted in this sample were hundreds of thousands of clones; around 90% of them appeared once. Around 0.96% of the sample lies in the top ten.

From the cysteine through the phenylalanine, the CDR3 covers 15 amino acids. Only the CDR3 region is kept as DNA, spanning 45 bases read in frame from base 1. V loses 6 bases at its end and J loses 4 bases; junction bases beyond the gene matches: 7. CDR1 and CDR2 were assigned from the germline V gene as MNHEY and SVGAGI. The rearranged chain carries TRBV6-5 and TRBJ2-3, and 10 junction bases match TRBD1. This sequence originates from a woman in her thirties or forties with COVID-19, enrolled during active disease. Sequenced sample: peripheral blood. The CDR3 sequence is CASSDGQGVSDTQYF. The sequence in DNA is TGTGCCAGCAGCGACGGACAGGGGGTTTCAGATACGCAGTATTTT.